One sample yielded the 27 T cell receptor beta chains listed below, sequenced in a study of blood T cells in healthy people across ages. PCR was performed a second time for about 6 to 11 cycles using a sample-barcoded 5' primer and a J-beta primer mix. In TCRdb, the 5' RACE reads were re-called with MiXCR into one record per CDR3 protein. This table holds fewer than 800,000 distinct CDR3 sequences, roughly 50% found once. Sequenced: blood. The source is a woman aged 55-70 years in good health.

The genes are TRBV10-3 and TRBJ2-7, with a possible D match to TRBD2 (5 bases). Germline lookup yields CDR1 ENHRY and CDR2 SYGVKD. V was clipped by 10 bases and J by 2 bases, with 15 bases between them. CDR3 length: 13 amino acids. The CDR3 DNA reads TGTGCCACCCACCCCGGGATAACCTACGAGCAGTACTTC. As protein: CATHPGITYEQYF.

The rearrangement joins TRBV29-1 to TRBJ2-1, with 11 positions matching TRBD1. Germline-derived CDR1 and CDR2 are SQVTM and ANQGSEA. The CDR3 is made up of 13 amino acids. The ends lost 4 bases at V and 10 bases at J; junction bases unmatched: 6. The CDR3 sequence is CSVGGQGAGEQFF. CDR3 DNA sequence: TGCAGCGTTGGCGGACAGGGGGCCGGCGAGCAGTTCTTC.

This clonotype was detected a few times. CDR3 nucleotide sequence: TGTGCCAGCAGGGAACAGGCGAACTATGGCTACACCTTC. This translates into CASREQANYGYTF. This chain joins TRBV7-2 and TRBJ1-2; maybe TRBD1 (5 bases). Germline V lookup: CDR1 SGHTA, CDR2 FQGNSA. The V gene lost 6 bases and the J gene lost 2 bases, with 10 bases spanning the gap. CDR3 size: 13 residues.

The V and J genes are TRBV27 and TRBJ2-1; 7 bases agree with TRBD2. CDR1 and CDR2 (germline): MNHEY, SMNVEV (reference sequence). V gave up 9 bases and J gave up 6 bases; unmatched junction bases: 14. The CDR3 has 15 residues. CDR3 protein: CASLSRAGRLNEQFF. In DNA form, the CDR3 reads TGTGCCAGTCTAAGTAGAGCGGGACGTCTCAATGAGCAGTTCTTC.

The chain uses TRBV6-2 or TRBV6-3 and TRBJ1-5; D is perhaps TRBD1 (6 bases). Germline V gene sequence: CDR1 MNHEY, CDR2 SVGEGT. The CDR3 has 13 amino acids. With 8 bases removed from V and 7 bases from J, the gap between germline ends came to 15 bases. CDR3 sequence (DNA): TGTGCCAGCGAGGGGGGACACGTCCAGCCCCAGCATTTT. Amino acid sequence: CASEGGHVQPQHF.

V is TRBV3-1 and J is TRBJ1-5; no clear D gene. Trimming took 4 bases from V and 3 from J, leaving 7 bases between them. This CDR3 contains 13 residues. Germline CDR1 and CDR2: LGHDT and YNNKEL (reference sequence). The CDR3 loop is CASSRRTNQPQHF. In DNA form, the CDR3 reads TGTGCCAGCAGCCGCCGGACCAATCAGCCCCAGCATTTT. Using reference TRBV3-1 and TRBJ1-5 for the parts outside the CDR3, the full variable domain is DTAVSQTPKYLVTQMGNDKSIKCEQNLGHDTMYWYKQDSKKFLKIMFSYNNKELIINETVPNRFSPKSPDKAHLNLHINSLELGDSAVYFCASSRRTNQPQHFGDGTRLSIL.

J is TRBJ2-1 and V is TRBV7-9, with D uncertain. The length of the CDR3 is 15 residues. Trimming shortened V by 2 bases and J by 9 bases, and 17 bases separated the two germline ends. Germline-derived CDR1 and CDR2 are SEHNR and FQNEAQ (reference sequence). This CDR3 is CASSLYLDRRAEQFF. CDR3 sequence (DNA): TGTGCCAGCAGCTTATACTTAGACCGTCGGGCTGAGCAGTTCTTC.

This sequence joins TRBV18 and TRBJ2-1; TRBD1 might be the D (5 bases). Germline CDR1 and CDR2: KGHSH and LQKENI. The CDR3 extends over 15 amino acids. V gave up 3 bases and J gave up 9 bases, with 18 bases separating them. In nucleotides, the CDR3 is TGTGCCAGCTCACCCCTACAGGTATCGAGTACTGAGCAGTTCTTC. Protein: CASSPLQVSSTEQFF.

The count of this clonotype is one. One end of the junction is discordant with germline, which a read error may explain. The chain is built from TRBV7-2 and TRBJ2-5; the D is unclear. This CDR3 is built from 12 residues. Looked up from germline, CDR1 is SGHTA and CDR2 is FQGNSA. Written as DNA, the CDR3 is TGTGCCAGTAGCTTAGACCTAGATAGGCAGTACTTC. It translates to CASSLDLDRQYF.

This clonotype was detected only a few times. V is TRBV29-1 and J is TRBJ2-1; tentatively, D is TRBD1 (6 bases). The CDR3 loop spans 14 amino acids. The ends were cut back, 5 bases at V and 2 bases at J, with 13 bases in the middle. Germline V gene data show CDR1 as SQVTM and CDR2 as ANQGSEA. The CDR3 is CSVCRQVPYNEQFF. In DNA, the CDR3 is TGCAGCGTTTGCAGACAGGTCCCCTACAATGAGCAGTTCTTC.

The V and J genes are TRBV29-1 and TRBJ2-5; 12 bases fit TRBD2. The CDR3 is 17 residues long. V lost 7 bases to trimming and J lost 11 bases; unmatched junction nucleotides: 23. Germline CDR1 SQVTM, CDR2 ANQGSEA. This CDR3 is CSGDGSSGRVLYNEQYF. CDR3 nucleotide sequence: TGCAGCGGTGACGGGTCTAGCGGGAGGGTGCTCTACAATGAGCAGTACTTC. The variable domain in full, with the rest retrieved from reference TRBV29-1 and TRBJ2-5, is SAVISQKPSRDICQRGTSLTIQCQVDSQVTMMFWYRQQPGQSLTLIATANQGSEATYESGFVIDKFPISRPNLTFSTLTVSNMSPEDSSIYLCSGDGSSGRVLYNEQYFGPGTRLLVL.

This clonotype was seen a handful of times. V gene TRBV4-3 combines with J gene TRBJ2-3; D not resolved. The germline gives CDR1 LGHNA, CDR2 YSLEER. CDR3 length: 14 residues. V lost 0 bases and J lost 6, with 10 bases in between. CDR3 residues: CASSQDSGLDTQYF. CDR3 in DNA: TGCGCCAGCAGCCAAGACTCGGGTTTGGATACGCAGTATTTT.

This rearrangement joins TRBV6-5 to TRBJ1-5; no firm D call. CDR3 length: 15 residues. CDR1 and CDR2 (germline): MNHEY, SVGAGI. V lost 5 bases and J lost 5, with 16 bases in between. DNA of the CDR3: TGTGCCAGCAGTCAGACACGAGGAGGAGATCAGCCCCAGCATTTT. Encoded protein: CASSQTRGGDQPQHF.

The gene calls are TRBV6-2 or TRBV6-3 and TRBJ2-3; perhaps TRBD2 as D (6 bases). The V and J ends lost 6 bases and 4 bases respectively, with 11 bases between them. The germline gives CDR1 MNHEY, CDR2 SVGEGT. This CDR3 region has 13 residues. The CDR3 bases are TGTGCCAGCAGGGTGCGGGAATCAGATACGCAGTATTTT. This gives the protein CASRVRESDTQYF.

The rearrangement links TRBV20-1 to TRBJ2-3; the D gene is possibly TRBD2 (6 bases). V lost 6 bases and J 6 bases, leaving 22 bases between the germline ends. This CDR3 is built from 15 residues. Per germline, CDR1 DFQATT and CDR2 SNEGSKA (reference sequence). The CDR3 protein is CSAASEGRHRDTQYF. The CDR3 bases are TGCAGTGCAGCATCGGAGGGACGGCACAGGGATACGCAGTATTTT.

Comment on this clonotype: Compared with germline, one end of the junction differs, possibly owing to a read error. The chain employs TRBV15 and TRBJ2-5, with D perhaps TRBD2 (6 bases). Germline CDR1 is LNHNV and CDR2 is YYDKDF (reference sequence). CDR3 length: 19 residues. The CDR3 DNA reads as TGTGCCACCAGGAGAGGTCTCGGGAGTCCCAGCGACGCGAAAGAGACCCAGTACTTC. As protein: CATRRGLGSPSDAKETQYF.

Turning to this clonotype: One base away lies a much larger clone, so this may be a sequencing read error. The rearrangement joins TRBV20-1 to TRBJ1-1; TRBD1 might be the D (5 bases). CDR1 is DFQATT, CDR2 SNEGSKA, per germline (reference sequence). This CDR3 region has 15 residues. The DNA of the CDR3 is TGCAGTGCTAGAGGTCGGGGGGGAGGGATCCCTGAAGTTTTCTTT. Translating it yields CSARGRGGGIPEVFF.

Points on this clonotype: A read error may account for a junction end that differs from germline. V gene TRBV7-3 combines with J gene TRBJ2-7; TRBD2 is a possible D gene (6 bases). There are 14 residues in the CDR3. CDR1 is SGHTA and CDR2 is FQGTGA in the germline V gene. The CDR3 DNA reads TGTGCCGGCAGCTTAAGGGGCGGGACCTACGAGCAGTACTTC. This encodes CAGSLRGGTYEQYF.

This clonotype was picked up a small number of times. The chain carries TRBV11-2 and TRBJ2-4; TRBD1 might be the D (5 bases). V was pared by 2 bases and J by 5 bases, with 16 bases between. The CDR3 runs 16 residues. Germline loops: CDR1 SGHAT, CDR2 FQNNGV. The chain's CDR3 is CASSLSPGLRENIQYF. DNA of the CDR3: TGTGCCAGCAGCTTATCCCCAGGGTTGCGCGAAAACATTCAGTACTTC.

The chain recombines TRBV5-5 with TRBJ2-7; D not certain. V was shortened by 4 bases and J by 3 bases, with 17 bases between the two germline ends. Germline V gene sequence: CDR1 SGHKS, CDR2 YYEKEE (reference sequence). The CDR3 has 15 residues. CDR3 sequence: CASSPTDSRVYEQYF. CDR3 in DNA: TGTGCCAGCAGCCCAACGGATAGTCGGGTCTACGAGCAGTACTTC.

This clonotype showed up just a few times. V usage is TRBV28 and J usage is TRBJ2-5; TRBD1 aligns across 11 bases. The CDR3 consists of 15 residues. The ends lost 2 bases at V and 11 bases at J; junction bases unmatched: 10. CDR1 and CDR2 (germline): MDHEN, SYDVKM. The CDR3 reads CASSLRGQGVNEQYF. CDR3 coding DNA: TGTGCCAGCAGTTTACGGGGACAGGGGGTCAATGAGCAGTACTTC.

The V gene is TRBV6-4, the J gene TRBJ2-1, with D possibly matching TRBD2 (6 bases). The V end was cut by 8 bases, the J end by 9 bases, with 17 bases between. Looked up from germline, CDR1 is MRHNA and CDR2 is SNTAGT. CDR3 length: 13 residues. CDR3 DNA sequence: TGTGCCAGCGCCCCTTGGCGGGGCAGTGAGCAGTTCTTC. As protein: CASAPWRGSEQFF.

The chain has TRBV6-2 or TRBV6-3 and TRBJ1-2; D might be TRBD1 (5 bases). With 5 bases removed from V and 9 bases from J, the gap between germline ends came to 13 bases. This CDR3 has 12 residues. Germline loops: CDR1 MNHEY, CDR2 SVGEGT. CDR3 amino acids: CASSPPGSRYTF. CDR3 sequence (DNA): TGTGCCAGCAGTCCCCCAGGGTCGCGCTACACCTTC.

V gene TRBV20-1 combines with J gene TRBJ1-2, with a weak D call TRBD1 (6 bases). V gave up 3 bases and J gave up 10 bases, with 12 bases separating them. This CDR3 has 11 amino acids. Germline CDR1 DFQATT, CDR2 SNEGSKA (reference sequence). In nucleotides, the CDR3 is TGCAGTGCTAGTACAGGGAATATCTACACCTTC. It encodes CSASTGNIYTF.

This clonotype was counted ten times or more. The chain joins TRBV20-1 to TRBJ2-7; possibly TRBD1 or TRBD2 for D (5 bases each). The CDR3 is 14 residues long. V was trimmed by 3 bases and J by 2 bases, leaving 14 bases between them. CDR1 is DFQATT and CDR2 is SNEGSKA in the germline V gene (reference sequence). The CDR3 reads CSARGDIIAYEQYF. The CDR3 region has the DNA TGCAGTGCTAGGGGGGATATAATCGCCTACGAGCAGTACTTC.

The chain links TRBV12-3 or TRBV12-4 to TRBJ1-6, with D possibly TRBD1 on 6 matching bases. Trimming pared 1 base from V and 10 bases from J, leaving 11 bases between. CDR3 length: 14 amino acids. The CDR3 DNA reads TGTGCCAGCAGTTTAGGGGGGCGCGGATCACCCCTCCACTTT. Its translation: CASSLGGRGSPLHF.

In this sample, this clonotype turned up a few times. The chain employs TRBV7-6 and TRBJ2-3; D could derive from TRBD1 or TRBD2 (6 bases each). CDR1 and CDR2 from the germline V gene are SGHVS and FNYEAQ. This CDR3 is built from 15 residues. V was pared by 5 bases and J by 0 bases, with 12 bases between. The CDR3 DNA follows: TGTGCCAGCAGCCCTCAGGGGACTAGCACAGATACGCAGTATTTT. Translation gives CASSPQGTSTDTQYF.